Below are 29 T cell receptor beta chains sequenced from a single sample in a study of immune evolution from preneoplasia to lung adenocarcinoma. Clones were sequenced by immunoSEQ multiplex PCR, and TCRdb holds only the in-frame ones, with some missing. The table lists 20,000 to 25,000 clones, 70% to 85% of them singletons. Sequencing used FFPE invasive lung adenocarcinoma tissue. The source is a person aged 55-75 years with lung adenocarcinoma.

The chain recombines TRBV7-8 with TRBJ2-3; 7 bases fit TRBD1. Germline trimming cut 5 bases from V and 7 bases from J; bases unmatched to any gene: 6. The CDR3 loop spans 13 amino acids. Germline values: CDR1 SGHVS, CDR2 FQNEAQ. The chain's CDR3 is CASSETGSHTQYF. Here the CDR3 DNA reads TGTGCCAGCAGCGAGACAGGGAGCCATACGCAGTATTTT.

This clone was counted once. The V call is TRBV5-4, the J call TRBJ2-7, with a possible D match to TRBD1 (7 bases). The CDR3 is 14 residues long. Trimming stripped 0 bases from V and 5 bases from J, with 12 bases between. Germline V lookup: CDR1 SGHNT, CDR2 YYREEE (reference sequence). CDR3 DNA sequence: TGTGCCAGCAGCTTGGTTCAGGGGGGCAACGAGCAGTACTTC. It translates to CASSLVQGGNEQYF.

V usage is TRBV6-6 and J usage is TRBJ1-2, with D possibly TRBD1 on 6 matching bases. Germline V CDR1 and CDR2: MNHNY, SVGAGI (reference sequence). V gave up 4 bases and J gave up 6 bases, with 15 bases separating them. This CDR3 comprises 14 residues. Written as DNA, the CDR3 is TGTGCCAGCAGTTTCCCCGGGACAACGAATGGCTACACCTTC. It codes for CASSFPGTTNGYTF.

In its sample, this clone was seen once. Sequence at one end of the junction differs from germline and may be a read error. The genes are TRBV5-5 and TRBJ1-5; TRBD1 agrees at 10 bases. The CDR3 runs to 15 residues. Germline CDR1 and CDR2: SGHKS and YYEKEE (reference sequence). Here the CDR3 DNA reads TGTGCCAGCAGCTCCCTGACAGGGGGCAAGCAGCCCCAGCATTTT. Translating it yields CASSSLTGGKQPQHF.

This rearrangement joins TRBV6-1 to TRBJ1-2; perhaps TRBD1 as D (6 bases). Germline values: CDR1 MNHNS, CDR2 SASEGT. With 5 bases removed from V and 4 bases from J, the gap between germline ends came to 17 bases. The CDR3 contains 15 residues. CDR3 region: CASSTRGRQSYGYTF. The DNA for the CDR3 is TGTGCCAGCAGTACCAGGGGCAGGCAAAGCTATGGCTACACCTTC.

The CDR3 region has the DNA TGTGCCAGCAGCAAGGGACAGGGGCGGAACTATGGCTACACCTTC. Translation gives CASSKGQGRNYGYTF. The V call is TRBV6-4, the J call TRBJ1-2, with 10 bases identical to TRBD1. V shed 6 bases, J shed 2 bases, and the junction held 6 bases outside the gene matches. Germline V gives CDR1 MRHNA, CDR2 SNTAGT. CDR3 length: 15 amino acids.

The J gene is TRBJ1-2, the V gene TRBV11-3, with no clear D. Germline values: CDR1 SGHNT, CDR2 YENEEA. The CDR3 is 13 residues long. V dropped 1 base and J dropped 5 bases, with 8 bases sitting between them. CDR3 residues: CASSLGPWYGYTF. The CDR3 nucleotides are TGTGCCAGCAGCTTAGGCCCCTGGTATGGCTACACCTTC. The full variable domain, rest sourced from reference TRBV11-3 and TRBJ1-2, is EAGVVQSPRYKIIEKKQPVAFWCNPISGHNTLYWYLQNLGQGPELLIRYENEEAVDDSQLPKDRFSAERLKGVDSTLKIQPAELGDSAVYLCASSLGPWYGYTFGSGTRLTVV.

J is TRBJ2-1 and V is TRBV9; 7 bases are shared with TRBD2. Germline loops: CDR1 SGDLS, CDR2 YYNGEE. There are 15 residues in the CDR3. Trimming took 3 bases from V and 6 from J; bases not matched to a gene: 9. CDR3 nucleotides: TGTGCCAGCAGCGCTGGGAGGGCAAATTCCAATGAGCAGTTCTTC. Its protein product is CASSAGRANSNEQFF.

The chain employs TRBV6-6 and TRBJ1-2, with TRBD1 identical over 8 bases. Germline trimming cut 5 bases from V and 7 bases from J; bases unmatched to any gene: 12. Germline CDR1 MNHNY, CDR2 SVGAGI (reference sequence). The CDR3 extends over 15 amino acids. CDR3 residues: CASSTEYRGASGYTF. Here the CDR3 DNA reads TGTGCCAGCAGTACGGAATACAGGGGGGCTAGTGGCTACACCTTC.

Here the CDR3 reads CAISEGPYEQYF. The CDR3 DNA is TGTGCCATCAGCGAGGGGCCCTACGAGCAGTACTTC. The V call is TRBV10-3, the J call TRBJ2-7; D may correspond to TRBD1 or TRBD2 (5 bases each). CDR1 and CDR2 from the germline V gene are ENHRY and SYGVKD. CDR3 length: 12 amino acids. V was clipped by 6 bases and J by 2 bases, with 8 bases between them.

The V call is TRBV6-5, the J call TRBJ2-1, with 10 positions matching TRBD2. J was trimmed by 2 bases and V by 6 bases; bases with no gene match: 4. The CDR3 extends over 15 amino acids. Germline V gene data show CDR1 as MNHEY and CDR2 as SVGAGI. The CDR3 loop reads CASRSGTSAYNEQFF. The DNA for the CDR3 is TGTGCCAGCAGATCCGGGACTAGCGCCTACAATGAGCAGTTCTTC.

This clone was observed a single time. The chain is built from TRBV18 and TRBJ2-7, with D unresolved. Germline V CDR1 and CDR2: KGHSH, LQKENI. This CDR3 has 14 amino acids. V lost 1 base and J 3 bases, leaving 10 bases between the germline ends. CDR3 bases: TGTGCCAGCTCACCACGGCGGACGGTCTACGAGCAGTACTTC. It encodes CASSPRRTVYEQYF. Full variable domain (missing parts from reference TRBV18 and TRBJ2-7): NAGVMQNPRHLVRRRGQEARLRCSPMKGHSHVYWYRQLPEEGLKFMVYLQKENIIDESGMPKERFSAEFPKEGPSILRIQQVVRGDSAAYFCASSPRRTVYEQYFGPGTRLTVT.

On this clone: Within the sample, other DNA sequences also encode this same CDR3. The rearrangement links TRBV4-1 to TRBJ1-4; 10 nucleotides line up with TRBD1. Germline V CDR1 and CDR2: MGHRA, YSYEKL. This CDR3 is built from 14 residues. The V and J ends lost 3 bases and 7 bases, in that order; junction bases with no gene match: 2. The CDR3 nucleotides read TGCGCCAGCAGCCAGGGACAGGGGCTTGAAAAACTGTTTTTT. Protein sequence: CASSQGQGLEKLFF.

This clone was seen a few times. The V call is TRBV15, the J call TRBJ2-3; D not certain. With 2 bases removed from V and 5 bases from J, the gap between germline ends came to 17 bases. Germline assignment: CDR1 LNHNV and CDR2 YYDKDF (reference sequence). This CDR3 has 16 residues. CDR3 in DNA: TGTGCCACCAGCAGACAAACCCTGCCTCCAGGAGATACGCAGTATTTT. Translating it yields CATSRQTLPPGDTQYF.

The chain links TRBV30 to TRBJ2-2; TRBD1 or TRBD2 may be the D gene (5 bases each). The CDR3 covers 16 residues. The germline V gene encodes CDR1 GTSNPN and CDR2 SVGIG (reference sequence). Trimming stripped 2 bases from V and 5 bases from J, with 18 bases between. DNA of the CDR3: TGTGCCTGGAGTACCCAACTGGGGACGGGGACCGGGGAGCTGTTTTTT. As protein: CAWSTQLGTGTGELFF.

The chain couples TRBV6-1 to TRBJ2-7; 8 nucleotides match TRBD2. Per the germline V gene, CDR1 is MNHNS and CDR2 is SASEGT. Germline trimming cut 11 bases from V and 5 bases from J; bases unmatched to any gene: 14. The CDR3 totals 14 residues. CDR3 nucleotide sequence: TGTGCCGGCGCACCCGGGACTAGTCCCAACGAGCAGTACTTC. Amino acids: CAGAPGTSPNEQYF.

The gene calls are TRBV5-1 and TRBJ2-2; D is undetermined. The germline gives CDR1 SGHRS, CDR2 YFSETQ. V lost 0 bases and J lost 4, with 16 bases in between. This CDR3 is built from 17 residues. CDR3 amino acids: CASSLEGGGMGTGELFF. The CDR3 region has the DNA TGCGCCAGCAGCTTGGAGGGCGGCGGTATGGGCACCGGGGAGCTGTTTTTT.

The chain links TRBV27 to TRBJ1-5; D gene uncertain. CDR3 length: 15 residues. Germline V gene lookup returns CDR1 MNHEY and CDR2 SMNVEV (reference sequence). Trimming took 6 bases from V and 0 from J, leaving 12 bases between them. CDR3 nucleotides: TGTGCCAGCAGGGTGAGAGGGAATAGCAATCAGCCCCAGCATTTT. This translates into CASRVRGNSNQPQHF.

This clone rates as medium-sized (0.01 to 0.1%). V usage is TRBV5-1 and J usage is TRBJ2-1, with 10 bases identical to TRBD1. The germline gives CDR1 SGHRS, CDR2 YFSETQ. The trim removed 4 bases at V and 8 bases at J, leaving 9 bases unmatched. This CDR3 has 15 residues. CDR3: CASSTAGQGFDEQFF. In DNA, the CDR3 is TGCGCCAGCAGCACCGCGGGACAGGGGTTCGATGAGCAGTTCTTC.

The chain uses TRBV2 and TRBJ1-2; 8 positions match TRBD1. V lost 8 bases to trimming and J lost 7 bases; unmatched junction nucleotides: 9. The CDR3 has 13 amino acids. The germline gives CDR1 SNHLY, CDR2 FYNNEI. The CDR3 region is CASFTQGALGYTF. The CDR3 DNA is TGTGCCAGCTTTACTCAGGGGGCTCTTGGCTACACCTTC.

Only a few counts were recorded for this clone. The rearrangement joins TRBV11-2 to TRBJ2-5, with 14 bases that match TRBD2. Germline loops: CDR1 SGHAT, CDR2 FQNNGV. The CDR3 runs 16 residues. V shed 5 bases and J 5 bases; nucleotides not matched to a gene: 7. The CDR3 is CASSAGTSGSMETQYF. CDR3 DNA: TGTGCCAGCAGCGCGGGGACTAGCGGGAGTATGGAGACCCAGTACTTC.

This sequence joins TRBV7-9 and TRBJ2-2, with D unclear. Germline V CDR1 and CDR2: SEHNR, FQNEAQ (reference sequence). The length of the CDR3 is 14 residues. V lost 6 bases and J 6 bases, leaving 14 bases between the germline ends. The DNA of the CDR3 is TGTGCCAGCAGTAGGTTCGCAGGCGCCGGGGAGCTGTTTTTT. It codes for CASSRFAGAGELFF. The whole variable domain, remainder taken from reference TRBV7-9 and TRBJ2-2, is DTGVSQNPRHKITKRGQNVTFRCDPISEHNRLYWYRQTLGQGPEFLTYFQNEAQLEKSRLLSDRFSAERPKGSFSTLEIQRTEQGDSAMYLCASSRFAGAGELFFGEGSRLTVL.

The CDR3 coding sequence is TGTGCCAGCAGCTCCAGACAGGGTATTAGCGATGAGCAGTTCTTC. Protein sequence: CASSSRQGISDEQFF. V gene TRBV7-2 combines with J gene TRBJ2-1; 7 positions match TRBD1. The V segment lost 4 bases and the J segment 8 bases; nucleotides outside the gene matches: 11. CDR3 length: 15 residues. Germline loops: CDR1 SGHTA, CDR2 FQGNSA.

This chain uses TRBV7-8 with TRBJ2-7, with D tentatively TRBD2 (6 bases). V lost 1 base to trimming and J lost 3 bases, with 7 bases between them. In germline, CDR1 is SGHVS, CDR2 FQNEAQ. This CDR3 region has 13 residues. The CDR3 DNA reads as TGTGCCAGCAGCTTAGAGGAGGGCTACGAGCAGTACTTC. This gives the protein CASSLEEGYEQYF.

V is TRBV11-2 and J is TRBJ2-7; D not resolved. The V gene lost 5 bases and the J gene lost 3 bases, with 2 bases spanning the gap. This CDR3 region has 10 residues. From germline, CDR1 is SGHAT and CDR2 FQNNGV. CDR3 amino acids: CASSLYEQYF. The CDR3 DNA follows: TGTGCCAGCAGCCTCTACGAGCAGTACTTC.

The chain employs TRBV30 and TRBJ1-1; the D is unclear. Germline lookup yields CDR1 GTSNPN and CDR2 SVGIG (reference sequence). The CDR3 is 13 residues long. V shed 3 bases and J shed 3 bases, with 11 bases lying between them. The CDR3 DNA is TGTGCCTGGAGGCCCTCTGGGGACACTGAAGCTTTCTTT. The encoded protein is CAWRPSGDTEAFF.

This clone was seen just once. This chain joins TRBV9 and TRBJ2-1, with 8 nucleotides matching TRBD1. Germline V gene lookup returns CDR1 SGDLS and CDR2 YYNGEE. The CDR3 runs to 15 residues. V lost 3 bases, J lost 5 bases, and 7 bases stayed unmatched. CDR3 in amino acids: CASSARTGNNNEQFF. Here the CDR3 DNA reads TGTGCCAGCAGCGCTCGGACAGGGAATAACAATGAGCAGTTCTTC.

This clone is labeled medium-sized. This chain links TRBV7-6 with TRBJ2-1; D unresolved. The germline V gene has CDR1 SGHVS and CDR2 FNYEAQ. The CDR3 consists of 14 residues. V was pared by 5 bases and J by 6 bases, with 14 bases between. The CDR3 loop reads CASSQRTDVNEQFF. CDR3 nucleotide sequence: TGTGCCAGCAGCCAAAGGACGGACGTCAATGAGCAGTTCTTC.

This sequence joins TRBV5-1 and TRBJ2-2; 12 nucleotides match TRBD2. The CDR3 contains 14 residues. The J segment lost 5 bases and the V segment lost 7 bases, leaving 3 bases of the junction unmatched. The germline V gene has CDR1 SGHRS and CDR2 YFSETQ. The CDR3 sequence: CASGLAGFTGELFF. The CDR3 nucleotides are TGCGCCAGCGGACTAGCGGGGTTTACCGGGGAGCTGTTTTTT.